Below, one TCR beta chain is given with its context. This CDR3 spans 14 amino acids. Trimming removed 0 bases from V and 7 bases from J, with 12 bases in between. Germline assignment: CDR1 MNHEY and CDR2 SVGEGT. When the RNA was reverse transcribed, random hexamers were used with an input of roughly 0.45 to 1 ug. TCR beta CDR3 was amplified by immunoSEQ multiplex PCR. This amplification extended across 54 Vbeta and 13 Jbeta segments. Via MiXCR, TCRdb re-called the immunoSEQ multiplex PCR reads, giving one row per CDR3 protein. The data contain approximately 210,000 distinct CDR3 sequences, 94% of them singletons. This record belongs to a study of CD8 T cells in Susac syndrome. TCR beta from blood CD8+ and CD4+ T cells was sequenced. Each Susac syndrome patient had definite or probable disease by recently defined criteria.

The source material was CD4+ T cells from PBMCs. The rearrangement links TRBV6-2 or TRBV6-3 to TRBJ2-5; D not resolved. This TCR was recovered from a human donor with Susac syndrome. CDR3 residues: CASSYSPTPGTQYF. The DNA for the CDR3 is TGTGCCAGCAGTTACTCGCCGACCCCCGGGACCCAGTACTTC.